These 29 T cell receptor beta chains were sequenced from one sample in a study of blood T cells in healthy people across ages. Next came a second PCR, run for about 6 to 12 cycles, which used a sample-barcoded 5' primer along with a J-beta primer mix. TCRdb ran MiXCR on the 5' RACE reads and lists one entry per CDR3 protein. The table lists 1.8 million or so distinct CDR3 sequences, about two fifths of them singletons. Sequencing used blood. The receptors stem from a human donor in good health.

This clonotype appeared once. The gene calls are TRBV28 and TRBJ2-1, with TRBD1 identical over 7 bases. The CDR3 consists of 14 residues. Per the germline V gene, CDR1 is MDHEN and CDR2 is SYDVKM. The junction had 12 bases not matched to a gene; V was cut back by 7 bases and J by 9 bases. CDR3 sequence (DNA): TGTGCCAGCACTCTCGGGGACAGATCAAGTGAGCAGTTCTTC. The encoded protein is CASTLGDRSSEQFF. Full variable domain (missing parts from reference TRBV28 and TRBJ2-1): DVKVTQSSRYLVKRTGEKVFLECVQDMDHENMFWYRQDPGLGLRLIYFSYDVKMKEKGDIPEGYSVSREKKERFSLILESASTNQTSMYLCASTLGDRSSEQFFGPGTRLTVL.

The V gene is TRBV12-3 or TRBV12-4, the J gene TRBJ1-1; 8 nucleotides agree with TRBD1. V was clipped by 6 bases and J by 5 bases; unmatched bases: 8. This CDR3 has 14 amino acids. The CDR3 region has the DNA TGTGCCAGCAGGGGGACAGGCCGAGGGACTGAAGCTTTCTTT. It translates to CASRGTGRGTEAFF.

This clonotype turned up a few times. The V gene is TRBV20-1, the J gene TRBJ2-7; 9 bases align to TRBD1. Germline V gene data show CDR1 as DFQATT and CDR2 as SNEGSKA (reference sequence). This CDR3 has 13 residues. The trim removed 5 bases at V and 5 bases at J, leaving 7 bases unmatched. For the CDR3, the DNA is TGCAGTGCTGGGGACAGGGAGAGCGACGAGCAGTACTTC. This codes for CSAGDRESDEQYF.

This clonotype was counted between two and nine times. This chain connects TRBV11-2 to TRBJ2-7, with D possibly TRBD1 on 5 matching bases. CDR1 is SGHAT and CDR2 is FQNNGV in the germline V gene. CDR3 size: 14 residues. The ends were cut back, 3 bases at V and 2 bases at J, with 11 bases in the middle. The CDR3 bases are TGTGCCAGCAGCTTCCAGACAGATACCTACGAGCAGTACTTC. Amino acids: CASSFQTDTYEQYF.

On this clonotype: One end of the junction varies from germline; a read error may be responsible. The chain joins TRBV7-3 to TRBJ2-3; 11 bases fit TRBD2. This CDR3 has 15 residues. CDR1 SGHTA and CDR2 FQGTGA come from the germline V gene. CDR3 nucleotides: TGCGCCGGCAGCTTAGCGGGGGGGCCGCAGGATACGCAGTATTTT. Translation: CAGSLAGGPQDTQYF.

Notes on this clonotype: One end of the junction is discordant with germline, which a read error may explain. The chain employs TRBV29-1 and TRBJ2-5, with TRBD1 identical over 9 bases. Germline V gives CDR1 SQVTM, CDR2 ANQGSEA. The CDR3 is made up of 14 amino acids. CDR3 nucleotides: TGCAGCGTTGATTTGGGACAGGGTGACTACGAGCAGAACTTC. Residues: CSVDLGQGDYEQNF.

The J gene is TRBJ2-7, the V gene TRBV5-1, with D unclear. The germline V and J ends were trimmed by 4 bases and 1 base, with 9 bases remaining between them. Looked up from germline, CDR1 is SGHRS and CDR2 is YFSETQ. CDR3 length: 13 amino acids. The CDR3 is CASSNPASYEQYF. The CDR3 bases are TGCGCCAGCAGCAATCCCGCGTCCTACGAGCAGTACTTC.

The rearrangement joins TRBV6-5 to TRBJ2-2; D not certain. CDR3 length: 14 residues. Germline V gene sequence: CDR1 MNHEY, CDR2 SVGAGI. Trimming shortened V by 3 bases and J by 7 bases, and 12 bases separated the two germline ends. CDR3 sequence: CASSYYPPSGELFF. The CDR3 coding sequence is TGTGCCAGCAGTTATTACCCGCCGAGCGGGGAGCTGTTTTTT.

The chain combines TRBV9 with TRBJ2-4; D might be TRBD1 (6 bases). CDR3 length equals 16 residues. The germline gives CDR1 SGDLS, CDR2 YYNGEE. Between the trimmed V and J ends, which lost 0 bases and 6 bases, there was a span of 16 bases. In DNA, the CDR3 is TGTGCCAGCAGCGTAGGAGGCAGGGGTTTGGGAAACATTCAGTACTTC. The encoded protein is CASSVGGRGLGNIQYF.

DNA for the CDR3: TGTGCCAGCAGCCGGGACTTTACCTATGGCTACACCTTC. Residues: CASSRDFTYGYTF. The V gene is TRBV5-5, the J gene TRBJ1-2; maybe TRBD1 (5 bases). The CDR3 has 13 amino acids. Germline values: CDR1 SGHKS, CDR2 YYEKEE (reference sequence). The ends were cut back, 4 bases at V and 4 bases at J, with 11 bases in the middle.

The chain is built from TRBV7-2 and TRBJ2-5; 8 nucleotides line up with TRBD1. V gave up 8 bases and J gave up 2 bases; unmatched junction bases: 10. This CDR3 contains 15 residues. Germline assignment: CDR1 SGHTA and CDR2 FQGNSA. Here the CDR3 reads CASQGQGGGQETQYF. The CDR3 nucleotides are TGTGCCAGCCAAGGACAGGGTGGGGGACAAGAGACCCAGTACTTC.

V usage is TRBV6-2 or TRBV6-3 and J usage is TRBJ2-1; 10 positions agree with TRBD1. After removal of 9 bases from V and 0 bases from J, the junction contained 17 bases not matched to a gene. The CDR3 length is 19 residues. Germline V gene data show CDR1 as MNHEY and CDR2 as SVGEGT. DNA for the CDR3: TGTGCCAGTATTCGTGCGGGACAGGGGATTCGGAGCTCCTACAATGAGCAGTTCTTC. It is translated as CASIRAGQGIRSSYNEQFF.

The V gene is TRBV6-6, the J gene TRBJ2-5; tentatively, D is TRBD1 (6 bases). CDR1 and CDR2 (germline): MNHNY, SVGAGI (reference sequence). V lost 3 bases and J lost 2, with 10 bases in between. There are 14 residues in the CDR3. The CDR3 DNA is TGTGCCAGCAGTTATGTCGGACAGCAAGAGACCCAGTACTTC. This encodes CASSYVGQQETQYF.

CDR3 region: CSAGPPSGRADTQYF. The CDR3 DNA reads as TGCAGTGCCGGGCCCCCTAGCGGGAGGGCAGATACGCAGTATTTT. The chain has TRBV20-1 and TRBJ2-3; 12 bases agree with TRBD2. This CDR3 region has 15 residues. Losses at the gene ends were 6 bases for V and 4 bases for J; bases not matched to a gene: 8. Germline CDR1 and CDR2: DFQATT and SNEGSKA (reference sequence).

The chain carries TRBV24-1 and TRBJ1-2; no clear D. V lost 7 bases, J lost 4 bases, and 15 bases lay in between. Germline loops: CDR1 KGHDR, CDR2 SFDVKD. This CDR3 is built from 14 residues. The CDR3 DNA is TGTGCCACCAGCGGCGGGGAACAAGGCTATGGCTACACCTTC. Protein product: CATSGGEQGYGYTF.

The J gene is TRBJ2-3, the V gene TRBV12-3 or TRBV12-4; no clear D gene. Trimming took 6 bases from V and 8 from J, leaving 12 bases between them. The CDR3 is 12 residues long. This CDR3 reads CASRLRESTQYF. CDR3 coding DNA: TGTGCCAGCAGATTAAGAGAAAGTACGCAGTATTTT.

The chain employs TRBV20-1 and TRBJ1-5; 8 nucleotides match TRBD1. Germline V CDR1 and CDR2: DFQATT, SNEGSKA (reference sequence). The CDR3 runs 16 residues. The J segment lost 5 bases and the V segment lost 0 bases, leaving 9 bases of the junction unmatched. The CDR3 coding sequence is TGCAGTGCTAGAGATCGGCTTCGACAGGGGCATCAGCCCCAGCATTTT. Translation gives CSARDRLRQGHQPQHF.

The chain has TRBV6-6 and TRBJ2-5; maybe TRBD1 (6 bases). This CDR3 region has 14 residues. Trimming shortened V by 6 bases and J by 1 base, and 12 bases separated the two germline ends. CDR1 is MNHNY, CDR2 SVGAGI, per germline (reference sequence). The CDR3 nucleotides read TGTGCCAGCAGGGAGGTCAGGGGCCAAGAGACCCAGTACTTC. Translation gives CASREVRGQETQYF.

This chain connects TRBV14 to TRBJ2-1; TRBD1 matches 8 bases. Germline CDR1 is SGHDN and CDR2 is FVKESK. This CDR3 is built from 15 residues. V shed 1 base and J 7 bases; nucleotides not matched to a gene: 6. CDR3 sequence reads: CASSQGQGALNEQFF. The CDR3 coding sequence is TGTGCCAGCAGCCAAGGTCAGGGGGCGCTTAATGAGCAGTTCTTC. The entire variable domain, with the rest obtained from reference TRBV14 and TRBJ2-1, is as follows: EAGVTQFPSHSVIEKGQTVTLRCDPISGHDNLYWYRRVMGKEIKFLLHFVKESKQDESGMPNNRFLAERTGGTYSTLKVQPAELEDSGVYFCASSQGQGALNEQFFGPGTRLTVL.

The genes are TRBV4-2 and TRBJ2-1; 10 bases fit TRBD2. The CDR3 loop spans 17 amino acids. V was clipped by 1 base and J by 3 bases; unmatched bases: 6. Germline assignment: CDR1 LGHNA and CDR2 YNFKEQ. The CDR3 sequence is CASSQVYGTSDYNEQFF. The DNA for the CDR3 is TGTGCCAGCAGCCAAGTCTACGGGACTAGCGACTACAATGAGCAGTTCTTC.

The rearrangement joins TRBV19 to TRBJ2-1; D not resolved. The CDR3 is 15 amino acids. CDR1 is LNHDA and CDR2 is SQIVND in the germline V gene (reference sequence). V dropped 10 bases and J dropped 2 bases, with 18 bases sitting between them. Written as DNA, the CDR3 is TGTGCCACCAGTAGTGGTAGCCTAACCTACAATGAGCAGTTCTTC. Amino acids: CATSSGSLTYNEQFF. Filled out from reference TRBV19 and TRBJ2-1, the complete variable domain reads DGGITQSPKYLFRKEGQNVTLSCEQNLNHDAMYWYRQDPGQGLRLIYYSQIVNDFQKGDIAEGYSVSREKKESFPLTVTSAQKNPTAFYLCATSSGSLTYNEQFFGPGTRLTVL.

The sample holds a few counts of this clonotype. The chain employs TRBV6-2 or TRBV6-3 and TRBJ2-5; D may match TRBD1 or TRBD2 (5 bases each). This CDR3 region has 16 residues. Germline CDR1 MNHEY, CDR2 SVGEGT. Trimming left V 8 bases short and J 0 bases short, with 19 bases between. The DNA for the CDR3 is TGTGCCAGCGGCCGGGACCAGACCTTGTACCAAGAGACCCAGTACTTC. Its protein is CASGRDQTLYQETQYF.

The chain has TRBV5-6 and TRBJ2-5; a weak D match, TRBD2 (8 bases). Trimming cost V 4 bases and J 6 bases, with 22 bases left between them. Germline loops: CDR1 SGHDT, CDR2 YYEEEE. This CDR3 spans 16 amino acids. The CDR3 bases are TGTGCCAGCAGCCCGGGAGGGGGCGGGCTAAGGAAGACCCAGTACTTC. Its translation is CASSPGGGGLRKTQYF. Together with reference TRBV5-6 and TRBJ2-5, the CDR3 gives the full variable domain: DAGVTQSPTHLIKTRGQQVTLRCSPKSGHDTVSWYQQALGQGPQFIFQYYEEEERQRGNFPDRFSGHQFPNYSSELNVNALLLGDSALYLCASSPGGGGLRKTQYFGPGTRLLVL.

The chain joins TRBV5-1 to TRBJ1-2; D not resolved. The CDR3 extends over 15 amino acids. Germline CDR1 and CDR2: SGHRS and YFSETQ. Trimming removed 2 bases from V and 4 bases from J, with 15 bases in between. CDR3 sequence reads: CASSLDTPASYGYTF. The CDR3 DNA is TGCGCCAGCAGCTTAGACACCCCTGCGAGCTATGGCTACACCTTC.

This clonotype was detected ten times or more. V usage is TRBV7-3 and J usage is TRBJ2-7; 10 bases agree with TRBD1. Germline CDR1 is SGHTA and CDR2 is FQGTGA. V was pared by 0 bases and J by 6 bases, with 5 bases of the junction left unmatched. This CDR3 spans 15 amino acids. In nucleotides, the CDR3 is TGTGCCAGCAGCTTAACGGGGACAGGGGATCGCGAGCAGTACTTC. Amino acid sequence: CASSLTGTGDREQYF.

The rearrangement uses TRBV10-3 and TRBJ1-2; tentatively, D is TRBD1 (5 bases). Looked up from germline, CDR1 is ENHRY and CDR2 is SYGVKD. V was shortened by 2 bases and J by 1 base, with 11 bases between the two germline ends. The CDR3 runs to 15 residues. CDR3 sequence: CAISEVWRGNYGYTF. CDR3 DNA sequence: TGTGCCATCAGTGAGGTCTGGAGGGGTAACTATGGCTACACCTTC.

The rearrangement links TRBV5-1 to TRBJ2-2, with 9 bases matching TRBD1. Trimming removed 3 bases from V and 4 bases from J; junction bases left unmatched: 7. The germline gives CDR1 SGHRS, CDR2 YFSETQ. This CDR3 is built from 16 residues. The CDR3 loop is CASSYAQGAGTGELFF. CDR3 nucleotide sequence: TGCGCCAGCAGCTACGCACAGGGGGCTGGCACCGGGGAGCTGTTTTTT.

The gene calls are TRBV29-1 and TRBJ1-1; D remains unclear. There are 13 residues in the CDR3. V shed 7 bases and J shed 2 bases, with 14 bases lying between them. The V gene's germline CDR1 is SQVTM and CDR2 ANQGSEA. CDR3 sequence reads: CSAQSPVNTEAFF. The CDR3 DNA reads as TGCAGCGCCCAAAGTCCGGTTAACACTGAAGCTTTCTTT.

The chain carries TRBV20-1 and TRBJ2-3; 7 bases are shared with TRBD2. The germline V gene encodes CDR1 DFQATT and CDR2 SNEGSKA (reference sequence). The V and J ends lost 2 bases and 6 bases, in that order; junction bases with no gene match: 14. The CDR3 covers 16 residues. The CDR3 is CSARKTGGGPRDTQYF. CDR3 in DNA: TGCAGTGCTAGAAAGACTGGCGGGGGTCCTAGGGATACGCAGTATTTT.